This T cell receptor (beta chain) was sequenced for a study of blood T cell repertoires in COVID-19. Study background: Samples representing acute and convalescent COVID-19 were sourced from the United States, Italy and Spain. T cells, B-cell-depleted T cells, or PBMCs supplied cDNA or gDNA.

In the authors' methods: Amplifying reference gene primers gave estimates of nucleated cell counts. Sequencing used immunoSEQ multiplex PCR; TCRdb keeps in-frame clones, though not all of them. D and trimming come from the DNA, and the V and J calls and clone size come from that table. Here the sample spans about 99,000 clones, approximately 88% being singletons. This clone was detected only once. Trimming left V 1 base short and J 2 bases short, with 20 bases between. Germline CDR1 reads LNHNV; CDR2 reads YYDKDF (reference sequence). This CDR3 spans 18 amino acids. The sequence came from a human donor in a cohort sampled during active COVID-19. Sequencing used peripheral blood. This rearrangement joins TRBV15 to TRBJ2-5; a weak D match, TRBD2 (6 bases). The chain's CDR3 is CATSRGPGLEGFQETQYF. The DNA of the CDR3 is TGTGCCACCAGCAGAGGCCCAGGGCTGGAGGGGTTTCAAGAGACCCAGTACTTC.